Listed below are T cell receptor beta chains from one sample, sequenced in a study of post-analysis software for immune sequencing data. From the PCR reads, TCRdb called clonotypes with MiXCR, one entry per CDR3 protein. The data hold over 300,000 distinct CDR3 sequences, with about a third observed a single time. The sample taken for sequencing was blood. The receptor source for this set is a girl aged 5-17 years with multiple sclerosis. Both conserved end residues are part of each CDR3. A D gene is named only where the DNA matches it firmly. Clone size, where shown, is once, few, many, or a class for clones that have expanded.

D: .
J: TRBJ1-2
size: .
V: TRBV3-1
CDR3: CASSQTREPLYGYTF
DNA: TGTGCCAGCAGCCAGACCCGGGAGCCCCTATATGGCTACACCTTC

D: .
J: TRBJ2-1
size: .
V: TRBV20-1
CDR3: CSARDGSNNEQFF
DNA: TGCAGTGCTAGAGATGGGAGTAACAATGAGCAGTTCTTC

D: TRBD2
J: TRBJ2-3
size: .
V: TRBV20-1
CDR3: CSARDSGDTDTQYF
DNA: TGCAGTGCTAGAGATAGCGGGGATACAGATACGCAGTATTTT

D: .
J: TRBJ2-5
size: .
V: TRBV7-2
CDR3: CASSSSTKPRRETQYF
DNA: TGTGCCAGCAGCTCTTCGACTAAACCGAGGCGGGAGACCCAGTACTTC

D: .
J: TRBJ2-5
size: .
V: TRBV5-5
CDR3: CASSAGGLYQETQYF
DNA: TGTGCCAGCAGCGCTGGGGGGCTGTACCAAGAGACCCAGTACTTC

D: TRBD2
J: TRBJ2-5
size: .
V: TRBV6-6
CDR3: CASSLLVLAGGQETQYF
DNA: TGTGCCAGCAGTTTACTCGTGCTAGCGGGGGGACAAGAGACCCAGTACTTC

D: TRBD2
J: TRBJ2-1
size: few
V: TRBV6-5
CDR3: CASSYSPLAGGPNEQFF
DNA: TGTGCCAGCAGTTACTCACCCCTAGCGGGGGGGCCCAATGAGCAGTTCTTC

D: .
J: TRBJ2-7
size: .
V: TRBV12-3/TRBV12-4
CDR3: CASSPGPHYEQYF
DNA: TGTGCCAGCAGTCCTGGACCACACTACGAGCAGTACTTC

D: .
J: TRBJ2-7
size: .
V: TRBV7-8
CDR3: CASSPLNLEQYF
DNA: TGTGCCAGCAGCCCCCTCAATCTCGAGCAGTACTTC

D: .
J: TRBJ1-1
size: .
V: TRBV7-8
CDR3: CASSLASRGLEAFF
DNA: TGTGCCAGCAGCTTAGCGAGTAGGGGACTTGAAGCTTTCTTT

D: .
J: TRBJ2-7
size: .
V: TRBV6-1
CDR3: CASSDVSEGLRGEQYF
DNA: TGTGCCAGCAGTGACGTTTCGGAGGGGCTCCGGGGGGAGCAGTACTTC

D: .
J: TRBJ2-7
size: .
V: TRBV3-1
CDR3: CASSQTGRIYEQYF
DNA: TGTGCCAGCAGCCAAACAGGGAGAATCTACGAGCAGTACTTC

D: .
J: TRBJ1-5
size: .
V: TRBV3-1
CDR3: CASSQMGNQPQHF
DNA: TGTGCCAGCAGCCAGATGGGCAATCAGCCCCAGCATTTT

D: TRBD1
J: TRBJ1-2
size: few
V: TRBV29-1
CDR3: CSVHIGDRRPNYGYTF
DNA: TGCAGCGTCCATATAGGGGACAGACGGCCTAACTATGGCTACACCTTC

D: .
J: TRBJ2-7
size: few
V: TRBV15
CDR3: CATSRARQGLIDEQYF
DNA: TGTGCCACCAGCAGAGCCCGGCAGGGGCTTATCGACGAGCAGTACTTC

D: .
J: TRBJ2-7
size: few
V: TRBV4-1
CDR3: CASSQDDQNYYEQYF
DNA: TGCGCCAGCAGCCAAGACGATCAGAACTATTACGAGCAGTACTTC

D: .
J: TRBJ2-3
size: .
V: TRBV7-3
CDR3: CASSPSGWSSTDTQYF
DNA: TGTGCCAGTAGCCCCTCGGGGTGGTCTAGCACAGATACGCAGTATTTT

D: .
J: TRBJ2-3
size: .
V: TRBV11-2
CDR3: CASSLDDSPFVNTDTQYF
DNA: TGTGCCAGCAGCTTAGACGACTCCCCTTTCGTTAACACAGATACGCAGTATTTT

D: .
J: TRBJ1-2
size: few
V: TRBV7-8
CDR3: CASVAYGGGDGYTF
DNA: TGTGCCAGCGTAGCATACGGGGGTGGGGATGGCTACACCTTC

D: TRBD1
J: TRBJ2-4
size: few
V: TRBV2
CDR3: CASRATGTAPGAKNIQYF
DNA: TGTGCCAGCAGGGCCACCGGGACAGCCCCTGGGGCCAAAAACATTCAGTACTTC

D: .
J: TRBJ2-5
size: few
V: TRBV29-1
CDR3: CSVGQPPQETQYF
DNA: TGCAGCGTTGGACAGCCCCCCCAAGAGACCCAGTACTTC

D: .
J: TRBJ1-1
size: .
V: TRBV6-2/TRBV6-3
CDR3: CASILSHTGKTEAFF
DNA: TGTGCCAGCATCCTATCACACACAGGGAAAACTGAAGCTTTCTTT

D: .
J: TRBJ1-5
size: .
V: TRBV6-5
CDR3: CASRLTPDRPQHF
DNA: TGTGCCAGCAGATTGACCCCCGATCGGCCCCAGCATTTT

D: .
J: TRBJ2-3
size: .
V: TRBV19
CDR3: CASSQDLRANTQYF
DNA: TGTGCCAGTAGTCAGGATTTACGGGCGAATACGCAGTATTTT

D: TRBD2
J: TRBJ2-5
size: .
V: TRBV19
CDR3: CASSRGTSEETQYF
DNA: TGTGCCAGTAGTAGGGGGACTAGCGAAGAGACCCAGTACTTC

D: .
J: TRBJ1-2
size: .
V: TRBV5-1
CDR3: CASRFPGSDGYTF
DNA: TGCGCCAGCAGGTTCCCCGGGAGCGATGGCTACACCTTC

D: TRBD1
J: TRBJ1-1
size: .
V: TRBV5-1
CDR3: CATRTGANTEAFF
DNA: TGCGCCACACGGACAGGGGCGAACACTGAAGCTTTCTTT

D: .
J: TRBJ2-2
size: .
V: TRBV10-3
CDR3: CAIKVTRSGTGELFF
DNA: TGTGCCATCAAAGTAACGCGGTCAGGCACCGGGGAGCTGTTTTTT

D: .
J: TRBJ1-1
size: .
V: TRBV5-1
CDR3: CASSLWEFGTEAFF
DNA: TGCGCCAGCAGCTTGTGGGAGTTCGGCACTGAAGCTTTCTTT

D: .
J: TRBJ2-3
size: .
V: TRBV11-2
CDR3: CASERTDTQYF
DNA: TGTGCCAGCGAACGCACAGATACGCAGTATTTT

D: .
J: TRBJ2-2
size: .
V: TRBV4-1
CDR3: CASSQRLGTAELNTGELFF
DNA: TGCGCCAGCAGCCAAAGACTAGGTACGGCGGAACTGAACACCGGGGAGCTGTTTTTT

D: .
J: TRBJ1-2
size: many
V: TRBV12-3/TRBV12-4
CDR3: CASSGDNYGYTF
DNA: TGTGCCAGCAGTGGGGACAACTATGGCTACACCTTC

D: TRBD1
J: TRBJ2-1
size: few
V: TRBV15
CDR3: CATSRDLTGDEKFF
DNA: TGTGCCACCAGCAGAGATCTAACAGGGGATGAAAAGTTCTTC

D: .
J: TRBJ1-1
size: .
V: TRBV20-1
CDR3: CSAPRANTEAFF
DNA: TGCAGTGCCCCCAGGGCTAACACTGAAGCTTTCTTT

D: .
J: TRBJ2-1
size: .
V: TRBV7-3
CDR3: CASSLAGAGSNEQFF
DNA: TGTGCCAGCAGCTTAGCGGGGGCGGGTTCCAATGAGCAGTTCTTC

D: .
J: TRBJ1-1
size: .
V: TRBV20-1
CDR3: CSAPRGFGDEAFF
DNA: TGCAGTGCCCCGAGGGGGTTTGGCGATGAAGCTTTCTTT

D: .
J: TRBJ2-7
size: .
V: TRBV5-1
CDR3: CASSPFSESYEQYF
DNA: TGCGCCAGCAGCCCCTTTTCCGAATCCTACGAGCAGTACTTC

D: .
J: TRBJ2-6
size: few
V: TRBV7-9
CDR3: CASSARRANVLTF
DNA: TGTGCCAGCAGCGCGCGGAGAGCCAACGTCCTGACTTTC

D: TRBD1
J: TRBJ2-4
size: .
V: TRBV6-4
CDR3: CASSDSMTGLPKNIQYF
DNA: TGTGCCAGCAGTGACTCGATGACAGGGTTGCCCAAAAACATTCAGTACTTC

D: .
J: TRBJ1-6
size: .
V: TRBV6-5
CDR3: CASTPEGRDNSPLHF
DNA: TGTGCCAGCACCCCGGAGGGTAGAGACAATTCACCCCTCCACTTT

D: .
J: TRBJ2-7
size: .
V: TRBV28
CDR3: CASRGGDRIYEQYF
DNA: TGTGCCAGCAGGGGGGGGGACAGGATCTACGAGCAGTACTTC

D: .
J: TRBJ1-2
size: few
V: TRBV29-1
CDR3: CSVVASLSYGYTF
DNA: TGCAGCGTTGTAGCCAGCCTGTCCTATGGCTACACCTTC

D: .
J: TRBJ2-7
size: many
V: TRBV10-2
CDR3: CASGSSYEQYF
DNA: TGCGCGAGCGGCAGCTCCTACGAGCAGTACTTC

D: .
J: TRBJ2-7
size: .
V: TRBV15
CDR3: CATSRDLEGYEQYF
DNA: TGTGCCACCAGCAGAGATCTGGAGGGGTACGAGCAGTACTTC

D: .
J: TRBJ1-5
size: few
V: TRBV29-1
CDR3: CSVSLGPGQPQHF
DNA: TGCAGCGTTTCGTTAGGGCCCGGTCAGCCCCAGCATTTT